This entry features one T cell receptor (beta chain) sequence. The data belong to a study of identical twins. TCRdb re-called the 5' RACE reads with MiXCR, one entry per CDR3 protein. Of 400,000 to 650,000 distinct CDR3 sequences in the sample, around 20% were seen once. Per germline, CDR1 KGHSH and CDR2 LQKENI. The V end was cut by 3 bases, the J end by 5 bases, with 16 bases between. This CDR3 is 15 amino acids long. A further study also used this sample, focusing on T cells expressing NK-cell markers. That source reports: The study drew TCR beta repertoires from sorted CD3+CD56+NKG2C+, CD3+CD56+NKG2C- and CD3+CD56-NKG2C+ T cells.

The J gene is TRBJ2-5, the V gene TRBV18; D perhaps matches TRBD1 (6 bases). This clonotype was obtained from a woman under 30 in good health. The sequencing input was CD4+ T cells sorted from blood. DNA for the CDR3: TGTGCCAGCTCACCGGAGTCAGGGGTCAGGGAGACCCAGTACTTC. This codes for CASSPESGVRETQYF.